This TCR beta chain stems from a study of Graves' ophthalmopathy and Graves' hyperthyroidism. This clonotype was recorded once. Amplified material comprised TCR beta CDR3 regions derived from RNA transcripts. Following a first-round RT-PCR that used HTBI primers, a second-round multiplex PCR was carried out. TCRdb redid the calling of the multiplex PCR reads with MiXCR, one entry per CDR3 protein. The table lists more than 1,000,000 distinct CDR3 sequences, about 38% of them singletons. The origin of this receptor is an adult man with Graves' hyperthyroidism. Sequencing was done on a sample of peripheral blood or thyroid tissue (not recorded which).

CDR3 sequence reads: CATQWGSNTGTAYEQYF. The DNA of the CDR3 is TGTGCCACCCAGTGGGGGTCGAACACCGGGACAGCCTACGAGCAGTACTTC. The gene calls are TRBV7-9 and TRBJ2-7, with 7 bases identical to TRBD1. Germline-derived CDR1 and CDR2 are SEHNR and FQNEAQ (reference sequence). The CDR3 runs to 17 residues. Unmatched junction bases numbered 20, after V lost 10 bases and J lost 2 bases.